This T cell receptor (beta chain) came from a study of control samples from healthy donors and cancer patients. Here immunoSEQ multiplex PCR was the method, and the copy in TCRdb shows in-frame clones only, minus some. The sample has about 120,000 clones; around nine tenths are singletons. This CDR3 has 16 amino acids. From germline, CDR1 is KGHDR and CDR2 SFDVKD. V was pared by 3 bases and J by 0 bases, with 10 bases between. Input material: blood. The source of this sequence is a woman in her 70s in good health. V is TRBV24-1 and J is TRBJ1-4, with D possibly matching TRBD1 (5 bases). CDR3 in DNA: TGTGCCACCAGTGATCCCCTGGGACCAACTAATGAAAAACTGTTTTTT. Translation gives CATSDPLGPTNEKLFF.